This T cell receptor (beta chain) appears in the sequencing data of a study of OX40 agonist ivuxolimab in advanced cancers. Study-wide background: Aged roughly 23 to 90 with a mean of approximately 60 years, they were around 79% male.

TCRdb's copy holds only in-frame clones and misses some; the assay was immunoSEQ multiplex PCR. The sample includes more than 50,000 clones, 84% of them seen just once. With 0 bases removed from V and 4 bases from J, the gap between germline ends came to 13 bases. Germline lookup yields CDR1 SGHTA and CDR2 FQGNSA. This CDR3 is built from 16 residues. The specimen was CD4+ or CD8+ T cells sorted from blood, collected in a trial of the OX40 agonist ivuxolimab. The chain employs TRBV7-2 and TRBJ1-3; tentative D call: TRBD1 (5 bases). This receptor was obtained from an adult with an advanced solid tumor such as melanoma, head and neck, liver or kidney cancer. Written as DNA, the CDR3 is TGTGCCAGCAGCTTAGCGGGAAGGGGAATGGGAAACACCATATATTTT. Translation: CASSLAGRGMGNTIYF.